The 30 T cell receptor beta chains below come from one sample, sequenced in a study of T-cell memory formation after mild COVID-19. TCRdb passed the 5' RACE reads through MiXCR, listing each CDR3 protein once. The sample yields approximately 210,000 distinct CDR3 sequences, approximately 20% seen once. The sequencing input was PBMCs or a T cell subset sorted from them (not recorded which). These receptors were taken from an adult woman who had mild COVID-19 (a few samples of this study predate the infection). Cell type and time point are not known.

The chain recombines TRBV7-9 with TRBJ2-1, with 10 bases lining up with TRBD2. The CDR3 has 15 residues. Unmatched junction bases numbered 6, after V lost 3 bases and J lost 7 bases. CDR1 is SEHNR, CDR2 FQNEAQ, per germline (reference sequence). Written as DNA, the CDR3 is TGTGCCAGCAGCTTTCTAGCGGGAGCAATTAATGAGCAGTTCTTC. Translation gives CASSFLAGAINEQFF.

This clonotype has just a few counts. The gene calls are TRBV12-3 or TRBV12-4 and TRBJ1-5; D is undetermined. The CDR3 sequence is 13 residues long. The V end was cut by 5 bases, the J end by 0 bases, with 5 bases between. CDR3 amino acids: CASSAYSNQPQHF. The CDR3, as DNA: TGTGCCAGCAGTGCTTATAGCAATCAGCCCCAGCATTTT.

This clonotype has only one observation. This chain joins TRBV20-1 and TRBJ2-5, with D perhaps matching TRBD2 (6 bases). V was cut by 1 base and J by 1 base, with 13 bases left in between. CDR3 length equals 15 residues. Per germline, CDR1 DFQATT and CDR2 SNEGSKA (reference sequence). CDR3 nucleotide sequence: TGCAGTGCTAGAGCCAGCGCGGGACCCCAAGAGACCCAGTACTTC. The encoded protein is CSARASAGPQETQYF.

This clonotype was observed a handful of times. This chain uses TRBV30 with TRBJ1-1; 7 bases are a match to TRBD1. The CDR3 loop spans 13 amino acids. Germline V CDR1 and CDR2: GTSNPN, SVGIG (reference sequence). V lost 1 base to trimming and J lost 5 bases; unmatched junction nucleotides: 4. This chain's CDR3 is CAWSADRVTEAFF. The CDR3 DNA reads TGTGCCTGGAGTGCCGACAGGGTAACTGAAGCTTTCTTT.

The CDR3 region is CASSRPQGAQHF. The CDR3 DNA sequence: TGTGCCAGCTCTCGACCTCAGGGGGCCCAGCATTTT. The chain combines TRBV18 with TRBJ1-5, with 7 bases fitting TRBD1. The CDR3 sequence is 12 residues long. Germline CDR1 KGHSH, CDR2 LQKENI. Trimming at V came to 6 bases and at J to 11 bases, leaving 7 bases not matched to a gene.

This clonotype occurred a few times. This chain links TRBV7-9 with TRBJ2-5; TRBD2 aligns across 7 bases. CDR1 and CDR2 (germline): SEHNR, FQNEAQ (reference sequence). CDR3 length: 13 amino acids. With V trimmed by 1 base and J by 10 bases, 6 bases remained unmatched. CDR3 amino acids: CASSLGGGSFQYF. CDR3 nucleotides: TGTGCCAGCAGCTTAGGAGGCGGGAGTTTCCAGTACTTC. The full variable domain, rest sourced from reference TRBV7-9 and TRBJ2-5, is DTGVSQNPRHKITKRGQNVTFRCDPISEHNRLYWYRQTLGQGPEFLTYFQNEAQLEKSRLLSDRFSAERPKGSFSTLEIQRTEQGDSAMYLCASSLGGGSFQYFGPGTRLLVL.

The CDR3 DNA sequence: TGTGCCAGCAGCTTAAGTAGACTAGCGGGAGGTGGTTCCCCAGCAGATACGCAGTATTTT. Protein product: CASSLSRLAGGGSPADTQYF. The rearrangement links TRBV7-2 to TRBJ2-3, with TRBD2 matching over 13 bases. The CDR3 consists of 20 residues. Germline loops: CDR1 SGHTA, CDR2 FQGNSA. The J segment lost 4 bases and the V segment lost 2 bases, leaving 15 bases of the junction unmatched.

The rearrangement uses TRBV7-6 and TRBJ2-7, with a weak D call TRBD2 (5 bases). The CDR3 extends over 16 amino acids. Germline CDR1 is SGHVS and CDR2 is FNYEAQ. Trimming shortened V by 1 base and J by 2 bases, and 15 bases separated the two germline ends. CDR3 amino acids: CASSLGPSETTYEQYF. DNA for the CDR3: TGTGCCAGCAGCTTAGGGCCTAGTGAGACTACCTACGAGCAGTACTTC.

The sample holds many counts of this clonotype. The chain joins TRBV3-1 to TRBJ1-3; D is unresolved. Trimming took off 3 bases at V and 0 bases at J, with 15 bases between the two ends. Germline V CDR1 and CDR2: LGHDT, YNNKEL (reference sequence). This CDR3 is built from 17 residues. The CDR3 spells CASSHDATAASGNTIYF. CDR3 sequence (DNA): TGTGCCAGCAGCCACGATGCCACAGCAGCCTCTGGAAACACCATATATTTT.

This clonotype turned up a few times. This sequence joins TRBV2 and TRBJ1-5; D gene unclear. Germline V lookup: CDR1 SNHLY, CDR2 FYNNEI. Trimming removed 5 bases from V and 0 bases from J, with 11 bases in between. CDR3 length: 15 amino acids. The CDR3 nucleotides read TGTGCCAGCAGTATGGGGTTAGGTAGCAATCAGCCCCAGCATTTT. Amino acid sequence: CASSMGLGSNQPQHF.

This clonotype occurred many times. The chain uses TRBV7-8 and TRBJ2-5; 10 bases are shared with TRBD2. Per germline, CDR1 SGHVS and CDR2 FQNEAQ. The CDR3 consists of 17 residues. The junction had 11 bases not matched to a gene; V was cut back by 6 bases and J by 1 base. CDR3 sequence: CASSQSLAGVLQETQYF. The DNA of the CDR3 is TGTGCCAGCAGTCAATCCCTAGCGGGAGTCCTCCAAGAGACCCAGTACTTC.

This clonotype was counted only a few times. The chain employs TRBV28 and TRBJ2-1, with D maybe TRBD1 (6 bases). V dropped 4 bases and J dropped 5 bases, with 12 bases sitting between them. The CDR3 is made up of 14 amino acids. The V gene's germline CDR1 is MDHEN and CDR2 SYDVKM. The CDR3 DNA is TGTGCCAGCAGTTCGTGGACAGACGACAATGAGCAGTTCTTC. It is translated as CASSSWTDDNEQFF. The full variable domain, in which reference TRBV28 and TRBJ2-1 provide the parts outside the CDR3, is DVKVTQSSRYLVKRTGEKVFLECVQDMDHENMFWYRQDPGLGLRLIYFSYDVKMKEKGDIPEGYSVSREKKERFSLILESASTNQTSMYLCASSSWTDDNEQFFGPGTRLTVL.

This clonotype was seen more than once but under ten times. This CDR3 reads CAISDLQGRDTEAFF. For the CDR3, the DNA is TGTGCCATCAGTGACCTACAGGGGAGGGACACTGAAGCTTTCTTT. The chain employs TRBV10-3 and TRBJ1-1; the match to TRBD1 covers 7 bases. The trim removed 3 bases at V and 3 bases at J, leaving 7 bases unmatched. CDR3 length equals 15 residues. The germline V gene has CDR1 ENHRY and CDR2 SYGVKD.

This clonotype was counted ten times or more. CDR3 sequence (DNA): TGCGCCAGCAGCTCCGAGGGGAGGGCCTACGAGCAGTACTTC. Translation: CASSSEGRAYEQYF. J is TRBJ2-7 and V is TRBV5-1; 7 bases are a match to TRBD2. The germline gives CDR1 SGHRS, CDR2 YFSETQ. The CDR3 has 14 amino acids. V lost 3 bases, J lost 2 bases, and 5 bases stayed unmatched. The variable domain in full, with the rest retrieved from reference TRBV5-1 and TRBJ2-7, is KAGVTQTPRYLIKTRGQQVTLSCSPISGHRSVSWYQQTPGQGLQFLFEYFSETQRNKGNFPGRFSGRQFSNSRSEMNVSTLELGDSALYLCASSSEGRAYEQYFGPGTRLTVT.

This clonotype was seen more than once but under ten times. For the CDR3, the DNA is TGCAGTGCCCCGGAGAGGGGGGGCACAGATACGCAGTATTTT. Its translation: CSAPERGGTDTQYF. This rearrangement joins TRBV20-1 to TRBJ2-3; D tentatively reads TRBD1 or TRBD2 (6 bases each). The CDR3 spans 14 residues. Trimming took off 6 bases at V and 1 base at J, with 14 bases between the two ends. Germline values: CDR1 DFQATT, CDR2 SNEGSKA (reference sequence).

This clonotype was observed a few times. The CDR3 reads CAISERGQGGFF. Here the CDR3 DNA reads TGTGCCATCAGTGAGCGGGGACAGGGAGGGTTCTTC. The V gene is TRBV10-3, the J gene TRBJ2-1; 9 bases line up with TRBD1. The CDR3 contains 12 residues. With 2 bases clipped from V and 15 bases from J, the junction kept 5 bases outside the gene matches. Germline V gene sequence: CDR1 ENHRY, CDR2 SYGVKD.

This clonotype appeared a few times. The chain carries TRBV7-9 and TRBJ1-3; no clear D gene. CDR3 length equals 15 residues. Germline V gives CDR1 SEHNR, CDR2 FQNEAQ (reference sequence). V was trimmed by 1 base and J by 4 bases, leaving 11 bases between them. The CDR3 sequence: CASSLDGGSGNTIYF. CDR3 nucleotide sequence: TGTGCCAGCAGCTTAGACGGCGGTTCAGGAAACACCATATATTTT.

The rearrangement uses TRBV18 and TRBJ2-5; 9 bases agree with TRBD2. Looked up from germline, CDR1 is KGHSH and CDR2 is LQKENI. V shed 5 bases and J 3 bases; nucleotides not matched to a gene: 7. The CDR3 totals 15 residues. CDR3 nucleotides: TGTGCCAGCTCATTCGGGACTAGCACGAAAGAGACCCAGTACTTC. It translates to CASSFGTSTKETQYF.

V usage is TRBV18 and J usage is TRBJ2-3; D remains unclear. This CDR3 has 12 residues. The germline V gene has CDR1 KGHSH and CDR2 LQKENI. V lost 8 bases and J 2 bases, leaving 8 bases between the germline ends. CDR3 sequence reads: CASTTYTDTQYF. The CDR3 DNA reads TGTGCCAGCACTACCTACACAGATACGCAGTATTTT.

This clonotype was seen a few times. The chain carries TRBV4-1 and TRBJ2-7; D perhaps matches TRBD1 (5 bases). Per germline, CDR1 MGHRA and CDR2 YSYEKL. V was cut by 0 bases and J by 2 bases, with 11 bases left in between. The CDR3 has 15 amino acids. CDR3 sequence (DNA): TGCGCCAGCAGCCAAGATCGTAGACAGCCCTACGAGCAGTACTTC. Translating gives CASSQDRRQPYEQYF.

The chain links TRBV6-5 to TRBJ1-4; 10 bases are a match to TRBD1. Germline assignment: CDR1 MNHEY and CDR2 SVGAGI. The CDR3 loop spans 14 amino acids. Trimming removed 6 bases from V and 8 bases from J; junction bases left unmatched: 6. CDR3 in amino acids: CASRRTGGGEKLFF. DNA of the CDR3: TGTGCCAGCAGACGGACAGGGGGTGGGGAAAAACTGTTTTTT.

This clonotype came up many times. CDR3 protein: CSVELPGTEAFF. CDR3 sequence (DNA): TGCAGCGTTGAACTCCCGGGCACTGAAGCTTTCTTT. The chain employs TRBV29-1 and TRBJ1-1, with D hard to call. CDR1 and CDR2 (germline): SQVTM, ANQGSEA. There are 12 residues in the CDR3. The ends were cut back, 2 bases at V and 4 bases at J, with 8 bases in the middle.

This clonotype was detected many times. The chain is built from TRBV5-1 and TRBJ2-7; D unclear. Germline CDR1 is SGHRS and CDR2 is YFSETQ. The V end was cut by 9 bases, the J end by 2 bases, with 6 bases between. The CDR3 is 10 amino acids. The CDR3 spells CAITAYEQYF. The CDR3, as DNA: TGCGCCATCACAGCCTACGAGCAGTACTTC.

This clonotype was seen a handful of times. The CDR3 here is CASSVGKVGGYEQYF. The CDR3, as DNA: TGTGCCAGCAGCGTAGGTAAGGTGGGGGGCTACGAGCAGTACTTC. The V gene is TRBV9, the J gene TRBJ2-7; maybe TRBD2 (6 bases). The CDR3 sequence is 15 residues long. Germline V gene data show CDR1 as SGDLS and CDR2 as YYNGEE. Trimming removed 0 bases at V and 3 bases at J, with 13 bases between.

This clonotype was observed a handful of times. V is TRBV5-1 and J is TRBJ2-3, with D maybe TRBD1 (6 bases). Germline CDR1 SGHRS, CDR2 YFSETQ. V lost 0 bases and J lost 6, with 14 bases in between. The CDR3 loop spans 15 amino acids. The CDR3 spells CASSLGQGSVDTQYF. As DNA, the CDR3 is TGCGCCAGCAGCTTGGGGCAGGGGAGTGTGGATACGCAGTATTTT.

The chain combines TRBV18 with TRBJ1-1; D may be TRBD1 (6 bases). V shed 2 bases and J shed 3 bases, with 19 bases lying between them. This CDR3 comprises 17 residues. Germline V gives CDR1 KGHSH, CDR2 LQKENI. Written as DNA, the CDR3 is TGTGCCAGCTCACCAGAAGTCTCCTGGAGGGGGTACACTGAAGCTTTCTTT. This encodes CASSPEVSWRGYTEAFF.

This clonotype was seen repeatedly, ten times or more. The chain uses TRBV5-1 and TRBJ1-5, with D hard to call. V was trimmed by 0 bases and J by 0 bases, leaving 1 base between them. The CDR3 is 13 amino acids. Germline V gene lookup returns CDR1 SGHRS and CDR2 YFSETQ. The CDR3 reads CASSLVSNQPQHF. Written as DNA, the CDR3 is TGCGCCAGCAGCTTGGTTAGCAATCAGCCCCAGCATTTT.

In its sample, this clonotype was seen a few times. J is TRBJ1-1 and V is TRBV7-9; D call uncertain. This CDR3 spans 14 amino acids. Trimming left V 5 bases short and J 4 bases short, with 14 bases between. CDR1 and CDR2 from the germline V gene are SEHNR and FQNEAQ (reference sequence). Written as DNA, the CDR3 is TGTGCCAGCAGCCCCACCTGGACGGGCACTGAAGCTTTCTTT. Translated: CASSPTWTGTEAFF.

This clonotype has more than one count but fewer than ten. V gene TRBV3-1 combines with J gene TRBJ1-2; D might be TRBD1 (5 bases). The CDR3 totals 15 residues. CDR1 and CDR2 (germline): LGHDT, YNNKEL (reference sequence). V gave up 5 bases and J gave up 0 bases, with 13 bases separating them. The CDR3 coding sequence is TGTGCCAGCAGCTCGACCGGGGGGGCTAACTATGGCTACACCTTC. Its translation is CASSSTGGANYGYTF.

The CDR3 spells CAAGGRNTEAFF. CDR3 DNA: TGTGCCGCGGGTGGGCGGAACACTGAAGCTTTCTTT. The rearrangement uses TRBV27 and TRBJ1-1; D is unclear. Trimming left V 11 bases short and J 1 base short, with 11 bases between. CDR3 length equals 12 residues. Germline CDR1 is MNHEY and CDR2 is SMNVEV (reference sequence).